This TCR beta chain is from a study of blood T cell repertoires in COVID-19 (dated by TCRdb to the early 2020s). Background for the entire study: Samples covering the acute and convalescent phases of COVID-19 were provided by collaborators in the United States, Italy and Spain. The material from the prospective study consisted of cDNA or gDNA derived from T cells, B-cell-depleted T cells, or PBMCs. The dataset comprised deeply sampled blood TCRbeta repertoires from subjects exposed to, actively infected with, or recovered from COVID-19. The repertoires were released in a freely available public database intended as a resource for research on the immune response to SARS-CoV-2. Samples were obtained from the ongoing ImmuneRACE study (first 160 participants) and from over a thousand subjects provided by 6 global collaborators. A de-identified subject ID, COVID-19 status, age in years and sex were almost always included in the sample metadata. Where HLA class I and class II types were available, the types were taken from metadata supplied by the sample provider, not from assay-based typing.

Study-level results and caveats: The quantity of clinical and demographic metadata differed by source and by participant and was supplied without curation.

Trimming costs V 6 bases and J 5 bases, and their ends lie 20 bases apart. Based on the germline V gene, the CDR1 and CDR2 sequences are MGHRA and YSYEKL. From cysteine to phenylalanine, the CDR3 is 15 amino acids long. The read is trimmed to its CDR3 DNA, 45 bases read in frame from base 1. As for this clone: Which antigen it targets is not known. Base qualities are not recorded, but no much larger clone differs from it by a single base.

One collaborating source in Seattle enrolled patients during active infection and followed them longitudinally through the course of disease. Whole blood was collected in K2EDTA tubes by collaborating institutions according to the institutions' own protocols. For TCRbeta analysis, collaborators shipped samples in one of three forms: frozen whole blood, isolated PBMCs, or DNA extracted from either of those sample types. TCRbeta CDR3 regions were amplified from genomic DNA by means of the immunoSEQ Assay, a bias-controlled multiplex PCR. Regarding the original processing steps: Within the assay, amplification of reference gene primers was used to estimate how many nucleated cells each sample contained. To quantify the absolute abundance of each unique TCRbeta CDR3 rearrangement, sequence reads were collapsed and filtered. For each sample, productive Simpson clonality was calculated by taking the square root of Simpson's diversity index across productive rearrangements. The table comes from immuneACCESS by way of TCRdb, which keeps in-frame sequences with V and J called. Part of the clones is missing from these tables; in studies checked, under half for an unresolved V gene and the rest for unknown reasons. V and J calls and clone size come straight from that table; D and trimming were deduced from the DNA. For this sample there are tens of thousands of clones; 70% to 90% appear just once. Of the sample, around 3.5% falls within the top ten clones.

The chain is encoded by TRBV4-1 joined to TRBJ2-7; the D gene is possibly TRBD1, with 6 bases matching. Input material: peripheral blood. The TCR was taken from a woman between 50 and 59 years old with COVID-19, enrolled during active disease. The DNA sequence is given as TGCGCCAGCAGAAAAGTCCCAGGACAGCCCAACGAGCAGTACTTC. Translated, this is CASRKVPGQPNEQYF.